This passage covers 32 T cell receptor beta chains from one sample sequenced in a study of identical twins. TCRdb fed the 5' RACE reads into MiXCR, producing one record per CDR3 protein. The sample lists about 530,000 distinct CDR3 sequences, approximately 16% occurring once. The data also belong to a second study, concerning yellow fever vaccine responses in identical twins.

The material sequenced was CD4+ T cells sorted from blood. These receptors were collected from a young woman in good health.

This clonotype occurred a few times. This sequence joins TRBV28 and TRBJ2-1; perhaps TRBD2 as D (6 bases). The CDR3 is 15 residues long. Trimming removed 6 bases from V and 10 bases from J, with 22 bases in between. Looked up from germline, CDR1 is MDHEN and CDR2 is SYDVKM. Here the CDR3 reads CASRRGGRQAYEQFF. The CDR3 nucleotides read TGTGCCAGCAGGCGGGGAGGCAGACAAGCTTACGAGCAGTTCTTC.

The CDR3 reads CASRNRVNTEAFF. In DNA, the CDR3 is TGTGCCAGCAGGAACAGGGTAAACACTGAAGCTTTCTTT. This chain uses TRBV27 with TRBJ1-1; D is perhaps TRBD1 (6 bases). This CDR3 comprises 13 residues. Germline V gene data show CDR1 as MNHEY and CDR2 as SMNVEV (reference sequence). Trimming stripped 6 bases from V and 2 bases from J, with 10 bases between.

The J gene is TRBJ1-2, the V gene TRBV6-1, with a tentative D call TRBD1 (5 bases). The CDR3 has 18 amino acids. Trimming stripped 5 bases from V and 2 bases from J, with 24 bases between. Germline V gene sequence: CDR1 MNHNS, CDR2 SASEGT. The CDR3 bases are TGTGCCAGCAGTACCCCAATGGGACCCCGCTCCTCGAACTATGGCTACACCTTC. It translates to CASSTPMGPRSSNYGYTF.

This clonotype was seen a handful of times. The V call is TRBV27, the J call TRBJ2-7; unclear D gene. Germline V lookup: CDR1 MNHEY, CDR2 SMNVEV (reference sequence). This CDR3 has 17 residues. The V gene lost 2 bases and the J gene lost 2 bases, with 19 bases spanning the gap. The CDR3 bases are TGTGCCAGCAGTTTAAGGCGGTGTCGGAAGAACACCTACGAGCAGTACGTC. This encodes CASSLRRCRKNTYEQYV.

The chain's CDR3 is CASSSRTSYETQYF. The CDR3 coding sequence is TGTGCCAGCAGTTCCAGGACTAGCTATGAGACCCAGTACTTC. The V and J genes are TRBV6-5 and TRBJ2-5; TRBD2 matches at 8 bases. Germline loops: CDR1 MNHEY, CDR2 SVGAGI. J lost 5 bases, V lost 4 bases, and 6 bases had no gene match. This CDR3 region has 14 residues.

This clonotype has only a few counts. V usage is TRBV12-3 or TRBV12-4 and J usage is TRBJ2-1; tentative D call: TRBD2 (6 bases). This CDR3 contains 16 residues. V lost 6 bases and J lost 3, with 18 bases in between. CDR3 nucleotide sequence: TGTGCCAGCAGCGATGTCTCGGGACTGCGCTACAATGAGCAGTTCTTC. Protein sequence: CASSDVSGLRYNEQFF.

The gene calls are TRBV3-1 and TRBJ2-5, with a weak D call TRBD2 (5 bases). The CDR3 is 17 residues long. Germline V lookup: CDR1 LGHDT, CDR2 YNNKEL (reference sequence). Deletions cut 2 bases from V and 1 base from J, with 17 bases between. CDR3: CASSQPHSVTPQETQYF. CDR3 DNA: TGTGCCAGCAGCCAACCCCATAGCGTTACCCCCCAAGAGACCCAGTACTTC.

V is TRBV4-1 and J is TRBJ1-4; 7 nucleotides align to TRBD1. CDR3 length: 15 amino acids. The V gene end was trimmed by 1 base and the J gene end by 8 bases; junction bases not matched to a gene: 7. Looked up from germline, CDR1 is MGHRA and CDR2 is YSYEKL. The CDR3 region has the DNA TGCGCCAGCAGCCAAGCAACAGGGGAGAGGGAAAAACTGTTTTTT. The encoded protein is CASSQATGEREKLFF.

This clonotype was recorded a few times. This chain links TRBV10-3 with TRBJ2-1, with 9 bases fitting TRBD1. The CDR3 loop spans 15 amino acids. CDR1 ENHRY and CDR2 SYGVKD come from the germline V gene. V lost 2 bases, J lost 5 bases, and 4 bases stayed unmatched. The CDR3 sequence is CAISETGGAHNEQFF. The CDR3 coding sequence is TGTGCCATCAGTGAGACAGGGGGCGCACACAATGAGCAGTTCTTC.

The chain employs TRBV5-5 and TRBJ2-2, with D maybe TRBD1 (6 bases). Germline loops: CDR1 SGHKS, CDR2 YYEKEE (reference sequence). Between the trimmed V and J ends, which lost 4 bases and 2 bases, there was a span of 15 bases. This CDR3 region has 16 residues. The CDR3 coding sequence is TGTGCCAGCAGCATGGGTATTGGGGGCAACACCGGGGAGCTGTTTTTT. The encoded protein is CASSMGIGGNTGELFF.

Only a few counts were recorded for this clonotype. The rearrangement links TRBV5-1 to TRBJ1-2; 8 nucleotides agree with TRBD1. Germline assignment: CDR1 SGHRS and CDR2 YFSETQ. This CDR3 has 14 amino acids. Germline trimming cut 4 bases from V and 4 bases from J; bases unmatched to any gene: 6. In DNA form, the CDR3 reads TGCGCCAGCAGCATGGACAGGGCTGGCTATGGCTACACCTTC. Translation: CASSMDRAGYGYTF.

The sample holds a few counts of this clonotype. DNA of the CDR3: TGTGCCAGCAGTGGGACAAGGGTCCGGGATGGCTACACCTTC. Translating it yields CASSGTRVRDGYTF. The J gene is TRBJ1-2, the V gene TRBV2; tentatively, D is TRBD1 (5 bases). Per germline, CDR1 SNHLY and CDR2 FYNNEI. Trimming left V 4 bases short and J 6 bases short, with 15 bases between. The CDR3 loop spans 14 amino acids.

V and J are TRBV6-5 and TRBJ2-7; maybe TRBD2 (5 bases). Trimming left V 2 bases short and J 5 bases short, with 16 bases between. Germline assignment: CDR1 MNHEY and CDR2 SVGAGI. This CDR3 comprises 15 residues. The CDR3 DNA reads as TGTGCCAGCAGTTACAGACGTCTAGCTTTGGACGAGCAGTACTTC. Translation: CASSYRRLALDEQYF.

This clonotype was found a few times. The chain couples TRBV12-3 or TRBV12-4 to TRBJ2-7; 7 bases match TRBD2. V shed 5 bases, J shed 9 bases, and the junction held 16 bases outside the gene matches. The CDR3 covers 15 residues. The CDR3 here is CASSQPGLSRGVQYF. For the CDR3, the DNA is TGTGCCAGCAGTCAACCGGGACTCAGCCGGGGGGTGCAGTACTTC.

The rearrangement links TRBV29-1 to TRBJ2-6, with a weak D call TRBD2 (6 bases). Germline V gene sequence: CDR1 SQVTM, CDR2 ANQGSEA. The length of the CDR3 is 16 residues. Deletions cut 2 bases from V and 0 bases from J, with 11 bases between. The CDR3 spells CSVESEGPSGANVLTF. Here the CDR3 DNA reads TGCAGCGTTGAATCGGAGGGCCCCTCTGGGGCCAACGTCCTGACTTTC.

The chain links TRBV13 to TRBJ2-3; no clear D. The CDR3 contains 13 residues. Per the germline V gene, CDR1 is PRHDT and CDR2 is FYEKMQ (reference sequence). V lost 5 bases and J lost 5, with 11 bases in between. The CDR3 protein is CASSVMGGDTQYF. CDR3 in DNA: TGTGCCAGCAGCGTAATGGGTGGAGATACGCAGTATTTT.

This clonotype appeared many times. This chain uses TRBV14 with TRBJ2-1; TRBD2 matches at 9 bases. Germline V lookup: CDR1 SGHDN, CDR2 FVKESK. CDR3 length: 15 residues. Germline trimming cut 1 base from V and 7 bases from J; bases unmatched to any gene: 5. CDR3 coding DNA: TGTGCCAGCAGCCAAGGCGGACTAGCGAGGAATGAGCAGTTCTTC. Translation: CASSQGGLARNEQFF.

This chain connects TRBV6-2 or TRBV6-3 to TRBJ2-1; TRBD1 or TRBD2 may be the D gene (5 bases each). The CDR3 is 12 residues long. Trimming removed 6 bases from V and 15 bases from J, with 18 bases in between. Germline V gives CDR1 MNHEY, CDR2 SVGEGT. The CDR3 loop reads CASSNRDPSPFF. In DNA form, the CDR3 reads TGTGCCAGCAGCAACCGGGACCCATCGCCGTTCTTC.

This rearrangement joins TRBV12-3 or TRBV12-4 to TRBJ1-2; D unclear. CDR3 length equals 13 residues. Trimming removed 1 base from V and 3 bases from J, with 6 bases in between. In DNA, the CDR3 is TGTGCCAGCAGTTTAGTTCCATACTATGGCTACACCTTC. Translated, it gives CASSLVPYYGYTF.

This clonotype has a handful of counts. CDR3 DNA: TGTGCCACCCTTCGCTCCTACAATGAGCAGTTCTTC. Translation gives CATLRSYNEQFF. The V call is TRBV6-5, the J call TRBJ2-1; no reliable D call. The CDR3 contains 12 residues. The germline gives CDR1 MNHEY, CDR2 SVGAGI. V was clipped by 10 bases and J by 0 bases, with 7 bases between them.

This clonotype has only a few counts. The chain recombines TRBV28 with TRBJ2-5; weak D call: TRBD1 (5 bases). Germline V lookup: CDR1 MDHEN, CDR2 SYDVKM. V was clipped by 2 bases and J by 5 bases, with 12 bases between them. The CDR3 covers 14 residues. The CDR3 nucleotides are TGTGCCAGCAGTTTAACCCCGACAGCGGAGACCCAGTACTTC. It specifies CASSLTPTAETQYF.

This clonotype was seen a few times. The genes are TRBV2 and TRBJ2-5, with unresolved D. V lost 1 base to trimming and J lost 4 bases, with 7 bases between them. Germline lookup yields CDR1 SNHLY and CDR2 FYNNEI. The CDR3 sequence is 13 residues long. The CDR3 loop reads CASSEELLETQYF. The CDR3 DNA reads as TGTGCCAGCAGTGAAGAACTATTAGAGACCCAGTACTTC. Filled out from reference TRBV2 and TRBJ2-5, the complete variable domain reads EPEVTQTPSHQVTQMGQEVILRCVPISNHLYFYWYRQILGQKVEFLVSFYNNEISEKSEIFDDQFSVERPDGSNFTLKIRSTKLEDSAMYFCASSEELLETQYFGPGTRLLVL.

This clonotype was picked up a small number of times. The J gene is TRBJ2-4, the V gene TRBV12-3 or TRBV12-4; 13 positions agree with TRBD2. After removal of 5 bases from V and 1 base from J, the junction contained 5 bases not matched to a gene. The CDR3 length is 17 residues. The CDR3 is CASSTSGRDFAKNIQYF. The CDR3 nucleotides are TGTGCCAGCAGTACTAGCGGGAGGGATTTCGCCAAAAACATTCAGTACTTC.

This rearrangement joins TRBV7-7 to TRBJ2-1; 8 bases fit TRBD1. Germline lookup yields CDR1 SSHAT and CDR2 FNYEAQ (reference sequence). The CDR3 is 14 amino acids. Trimming removed 5 bases from V and 8 bases from J; junction bases left unmatched: 8. The CDR3 reads CASSGQGMLDEQFF. DNA for the CDR3: TGTGCCAGCAGCGGACAGGGTATGTTAGATGAGCAGTTCTTC. Full variable domain (outside the CDR3, taken from reference TRBV7-7 and TRBJ2-1): GAGVSQSPRYKVTKRGQDVTLRCDPISSHATLYWYQQALGQGPEFLTYFNYEAQPDKSGLPSDRFSAERPEGSISTLTIQRTEQRDSAMYRCASSGQGMLDEQFFGPGTRLTVL.

This clonotype was seen more than once but under ten times. The chain is built from TRBV12-3 or TRBV12-4 and TRBJ2-1; 8 bases fit TRBD2. V lost 6 bases to trimming and J lost 3 bases; unmatched junction nucleotides: 7. This CDR3 region has 15 residues. Here the CDR3 reads CASRREGHRYNEQFF. The CDR3, as DNA: TGTGCCAGCAGACGGGAGGGCCACCGCTACAATGAGCAGTTCTTC.

This clonotype appeared a few times. The chain couples TRBV14 to TRBJ2-1, with unresolved D. Germline CDR1 reads SGHDN; CDR2 reads FVKESK. The CDR3 is 14 residues long. V lost 0 bases to trimming and J lost 4 bases, with 7 bases between them. The CDR3 region is CASSQDGWYNEQFF. DNA of the CDR3: TGTGCCAGCAGCCAAGACGGTTGGTACAATGAGCAGTTCTTC.

This clonotype appeared a few times. This chain joins TRBV15 and TRBJ2-7; D is perhaps TRBD1 (5 bases). There are 14 residues in the CDR3. Germline loops: CDR1 LNHNV, CDR2 YYDKDF (reference sequence). V was pared by 5 bases and J by 1 base, with 12 bases between. The CDR3, as DNA: TGTGCCACCAGCGCCCAGGGTTCATCCTACGAGCAGTACTTC. The encoded protein is CATSAQGSSYEQYF. Together with reference TRBV15 and TRBJ2-7, the CDR3 gives the full variable domain: DAMVIQNPRYQVTQFGKPVTLSCSQTLNHNVMYWYQQKSSQAPKLLFHYYDKDFNNEADTPDNFQSRRPNTSFCFLDIRSPGLGDTAMYLCATSAQGSSYEQYFGPGTRLTVT.

V and J are TRBV5-4 and TRBJ2-2; D might be TRBD1 (5 bases). The V gene's germline CDR1 is SGHNT and CDR2 YYREEE (reference sequence). V gave up 2 bases and J gave up 4 bases, with 9 bases separating them. The length of the CDR3 is 14 residues. CDR3 nucleotide sequence: TGTGCCAGCAGCTTACAGGATGTCACCGGGGAGCTGTTTTTT. This encodes CASSLQDVTGELFF.

The sample holds one count of this clonotype. The CDR3 spells CASSLALDGETQYF. CDR3 nucleotide sequence: TGTGCCAGCAGCTTAGCCTTGGACGGGGAGACCCAGTACTTC. The chain recombines TRBV7-9 with TRBJ2-5; D remains unclear. This CDR3 is built from 14 residues. The V end lost 0 bases, the J end lost 5 bases, and 10 bases lay between the germline ends. Germline assignment: CDR1 SEHNR and CDR2 FQNEAQ (reference sequence). The full variable domain, its missing parts supplied by reference TRBV7-9 and TRBJ2-5, is DTGVSQNPRHKITKRGQNVTFRCDPISEHNRLYWYRQTLGQGPEFLTYFQNEAQLEKSRLLSDRFSAERPKGSFSTLEIQRTEQGDSAMYLCASSLALDGETQYFGPGTRLLVL.

This clonotype was seen repeatedly, ten times or more. The V and J genes are TRBV9 and TRBJ2-3; tentatively, D is TRBD1 (5 bases). The CDR3 has 14 amino acids. Trimming pared 6 bases from V and 4 bases from J, leaving 15 bases between. Germline CDR1 and CDR2: SGDLS and YYNGEE. DNA for the CDR3: TGTGCCAGCACCTTCACTCAGGGCGCAGATACGCAGTATTTT. It codes for CASTFTQGADTQYF.

This clonotype has just a few counts. V is TRBV10-3 and J is TRBJ1-6; 12 bases agree with TRBD1. V gave up 4 bases and J gave up 10 bases; unmatched junction bases: 8. Germline lookup yields CDR1 ENHRY and CDR2 SYGVKD. This CDR3 has 16 amino acids. The CDR3 nucleotides are TGTGCCATCAGTGTTTCTCCGGGACAGGGGGCCTCACCCCTCCACTTT. It yields the protein CAISVSPGQGASPLHF.

This clonotype was seen at least ten times. The chain employs TRBV5-1 and TRBJ2-1, with TRBD1 as a possible D gene (5 bases). V gave up 1 base and J gave up 3 bases, with 8 bases separating them. Germline V lookup: CDR1 SGHRS, CDR2 YFSETQ. CDR3 length: 14 amino acids. In DNA form, the CDR3 reads TGCGCCAGCAGCTTGCCCACAGGCTACAATGAGCAGTTCTTC. Translation gives CASSLPTGYNEQFF.